Listed below are T cell receptor beta chains from one sample, sequenced in a study of shared clonotypes between healthy human individuals. The assay was immunoSEQ multiplex PCR, and TCRdb's table has in-frame clones only and misses some. The sample gives about 710,000 clones, around 77% of which show up once; under 2% is in the top ten. The sequencing input was memory CD4+ T cells sorted from blood. Receptor source: a woman aged 30 to 39 in good health. The CDR3 runs from the conserved cysteine through the conserved F or W. Each record gives: J gene, V gene, clone size, D gene, CDR3 DNA, CDR3 protein. The D gene is left open where the match is weak. Size is omitted from some rows. Given values are once, few, many or a class for expanded clones.

TRBJ1-3,TRBV4-1,.,.,TGCGCCAGCAGCCAAGATCAAGGGGGTCCAGGGAACACCATATATTTT,CASSQDQGGPGNTIYF
TRBJ1-2,TRBV6-1,many,.,TGTGCCAGCAGTGAATCCCGGGGTTTCTACGGCTACACCTTC,CASSESRGFYGYTF
TRBJ2-3,TRBV27,.,TRBD2,TGTGCCAGCAGTTTTGTAGGAGCGGGAGAGGAGGATACGCAGTATTTT,CASSFVGAGEEDTQYF
TRBJ2-7,TRBV27,.,.,TGTGCCAGCAGTTTATCCGGGACGGGACCCTACGAGCAGTACTTC,CASSLSGTGPYEQYF
TRBJ2-1,TRBV4-1,.,.,TGCGCCAGCAGCAAGGGGGGAAATGAGCAGTTCTTC,CASSKGGNEQFF
TRBJ2-6,TRBV19,few,TRBD1,TGTGCCAGTAGTATTGAAGGGCAGGGGGTTCTCGGTGGGGCCAACGTCCTGACTTTC,CASSIEGQGVLGGANVLTF
TRBJ1-4,TRBV7-2,.,.,TGTGCCAGCAGCCGGGGTGTTTCACCCGGGGAAAAACTGTTTTTT,CASSRGVSPGEKLFF
TRBJ2-7,TRBV10-3,.,TRBD1,TGTGCCATCAGTGGGACAGGGATGAACGAGCAGTACTTC,CAISGTGMNEQYF
TRBJ1-2,TRBV10-1,.,TRBD1,TGCGCCAGCAGTGAGTCGAACAGGGGAGGAGATGGCTACACCTTC,CASSESNRGGDGYTF
TRBJ2-5,TRBV5-1,.,TRBD2,TGCGCCAGCAGCTCGGGACTAGCGGGAGAGCAAGAGACCCAGTACTTC,CASSSGLAGEQETQYF
TRBJ1-2,TRBV18,once,.,TGTGCCAGCTCACCAAGAGGACACAGCCAATACTATGGCTACACCTTC,CASSPRGHSQYYGYTF
TRBJ1-3,TRBV7-5,.,.,TGTGTCAGAAGCTTAGTCTCTGGACAGAGTATCTCTGGAAACACCATATATTTT,CVRSLVSGQSISGNTIYF
TRBJ1-5,TRBV28,.,.,TGTGCCAGCAGTTCGAATGGGAATCAGCCCCAGCATTTT,CASSSNGNQPQHF
TRBJ2-3,TRBV9,.,.,TGTGCCAGCAGCGTAGCTACCGGCGGGAGCACAGATACGCAGTATTTT,CASSVATGGSTDTQYF
TRBJ2-5,TRBV15,.,.,TGTGCCACCAGCAGAAACGCGGTTCAAGAGACCCAGTACTTC,CATSRNAVQETQYF
TRBJ1-2,TRBV18,.,TRBD1,TGTGCCAGCTCACCGCGGACAGGGGTGGACTATGGCTACACCTTC,CASSPRTGVDYGYTF
TRBJ2-5,TRBV28,.,TRBD2,TGTGCCAGCAGCTCCCGCCGGACTAGCGGGAAAGGGAGGGGCCAAGAGACCCAGTACTTC,CASSSRRTSGKGRGQETQYF
TRBJ2-3,TRBV5-1,.,TRBD2,TGCGCCAGCAGCTCGACCGGGACTAGCGGGAGTATTCCAGATACGCAGTATTTT,CASSSTGTSGSIPDTQYF
TRBJ2-1,TRBV5-6,.,.,TGTGCCAGCAGCTTGGACCTCGGGGGCGATGAGCAGTTCTTC,CASSLDLGGDEQFF
TRBJ2-7,TRBV6-6,.,.,TGTGCCAGCAGTTTAGACAGATCATCCTACGAGCAGTACTTC,CASSLDRSSYEQYF
TRBJ1-2,TRBV2,.,.,TGTGCCAGCAGTGTCCGGCAGGGGCGAGACGGCTACACCTTC,CASSVRQGRDGYTF
TRBJ2-7,TRBV6-1,.,.,TGTGCCAGCAGCACGTTCTCCTACGAGCAGTACTTC,CASSTFSYEQYF